This T cell receptor (beta chain) stems from a study of cytomegalovirus exposure and HLA in healthy donors. The method was immunoSEQ multiplex PCR; TCRdb's version includes in-frame clones alone and lacks a portion of them. The sample contains 45,000 to 65,000 clones, about nine tenths of which appear only once. Germline values: CDR1 MNHNS, CDR2 SASEGT. With 2 bases removed from V and 10 bases from J, the gap between germline ends came to 15 bases. The CDR3 sequence is 14 residues long. Material: PBMCs. The TCR sequence derives from a woman in her late teens or twenties in good health and CMV-seropositive. The gene calls are TRBV6-1 and TRBJ2-1; maybe TRBD2 (5 bases). CDR3 coding DNA: TGTGCCAGCAGTGAAAATCGAGGGTCCGGAGAGCAGTTCTTC. Protein product: CASSENRGSGEQFF.